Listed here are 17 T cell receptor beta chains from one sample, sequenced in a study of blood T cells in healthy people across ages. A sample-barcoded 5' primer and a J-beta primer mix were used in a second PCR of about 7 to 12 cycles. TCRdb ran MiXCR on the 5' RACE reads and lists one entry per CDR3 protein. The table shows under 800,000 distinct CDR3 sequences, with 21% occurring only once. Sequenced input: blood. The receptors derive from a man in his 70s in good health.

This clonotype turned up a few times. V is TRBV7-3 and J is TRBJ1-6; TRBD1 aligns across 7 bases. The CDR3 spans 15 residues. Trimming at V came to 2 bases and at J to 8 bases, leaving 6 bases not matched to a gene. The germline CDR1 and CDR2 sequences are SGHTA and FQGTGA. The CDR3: CASSLEGAAYSPLHF. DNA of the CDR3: TGTGCCAGCAGCTTAGAGGGGGCGGCTTATTCACCCCTCCACTTT.

CDR3 amino acids: CSVQWRGTGRVMNTEAFF. In DNA, the CDR3 is TGCAGCGTTCAGTGGAGGGGGACAGGGAGGGTCATGAACACTGAAGCTTTCTTT. J is TRBJ1-1 and V is TRBV29-1, with TRBD1 matching over 9 bases. The CDR3 contains 18 residues. Per germline, CDR1 SQVTM and CDR2 ANQGSEA. Germline trimming cut 5 bases from V and 0 bases from J; bases unmatched to any gene: 16.

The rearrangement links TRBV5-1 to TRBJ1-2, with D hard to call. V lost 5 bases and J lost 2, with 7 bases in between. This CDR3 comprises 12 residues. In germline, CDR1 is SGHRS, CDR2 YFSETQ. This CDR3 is CASRPENYGYTF. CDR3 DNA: TGCGCCAGCAGGCCGGAGAACTATGGCTACACCTTC. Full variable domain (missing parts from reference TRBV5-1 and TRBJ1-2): KAGVTQTPRYLIKTRGQQVTLSCSPISGHRSVSWYQQTPGQGLQFLFEYFSETQRNKGNFPGRFSGRQFSNSRSEMNVSTLELGDSALYLCASRPENYGYTFGSGTRLTVV.

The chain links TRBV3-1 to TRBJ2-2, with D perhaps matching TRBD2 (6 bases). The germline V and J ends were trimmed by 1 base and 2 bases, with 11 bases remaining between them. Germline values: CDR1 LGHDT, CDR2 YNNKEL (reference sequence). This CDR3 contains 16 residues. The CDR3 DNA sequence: TGTGCCAGCAGCCAAGCTGGACTAACAAACACCGGGGAGCTGTTTTTT. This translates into CASSQAGLTNTGELFF.

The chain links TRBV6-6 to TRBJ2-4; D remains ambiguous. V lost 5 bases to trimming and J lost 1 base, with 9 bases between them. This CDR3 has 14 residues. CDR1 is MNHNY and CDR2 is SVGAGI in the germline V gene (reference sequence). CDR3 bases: TGTGCCAGCAGTCTCGTGACGGCCAAAAACATTCAGTACTTC. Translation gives CASSLVTAKNIQYF.

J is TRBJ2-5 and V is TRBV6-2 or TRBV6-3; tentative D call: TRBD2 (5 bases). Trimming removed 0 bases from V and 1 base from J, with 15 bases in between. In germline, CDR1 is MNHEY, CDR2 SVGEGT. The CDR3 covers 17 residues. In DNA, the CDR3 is TGTGCCAGCAGTTACTCGTTCCCTCGTAGCGTCCAAGAGACCCAGTACTTC. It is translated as CASSYSFPRSVQETQYF.

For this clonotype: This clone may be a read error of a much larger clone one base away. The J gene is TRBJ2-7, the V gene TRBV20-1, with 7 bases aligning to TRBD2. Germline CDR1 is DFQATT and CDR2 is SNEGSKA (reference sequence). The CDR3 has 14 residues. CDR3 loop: CSARYARGSNEHYF. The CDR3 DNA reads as TGCAGTGCTAGATATGCGCGCGGGAGCAACGAGCACTACTTC.

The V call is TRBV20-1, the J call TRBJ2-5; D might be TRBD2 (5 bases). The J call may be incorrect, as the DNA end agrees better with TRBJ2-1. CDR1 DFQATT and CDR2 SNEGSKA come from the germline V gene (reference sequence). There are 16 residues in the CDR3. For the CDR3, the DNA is TGCAGTGCTAGAGGGGCTCCTAGCAGTTCCTACAATGAGCAGTTCTTC. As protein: CSARGAPSSSYNEQFF.

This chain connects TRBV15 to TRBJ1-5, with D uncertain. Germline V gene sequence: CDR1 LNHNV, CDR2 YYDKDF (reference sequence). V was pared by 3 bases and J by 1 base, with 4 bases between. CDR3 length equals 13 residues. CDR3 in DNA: TGTGCCACCAGCAGCGAGAGCAATCAGCCCCAGCATTTT. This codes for CATSSESNQPQHF.

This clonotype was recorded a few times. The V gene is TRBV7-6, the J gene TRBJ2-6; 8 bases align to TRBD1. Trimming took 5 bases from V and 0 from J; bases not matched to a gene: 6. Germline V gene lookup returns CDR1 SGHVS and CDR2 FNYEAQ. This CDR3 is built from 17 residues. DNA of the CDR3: TGTGCCAGCAGCGCCGGACAGGGCAACTCTGGGGCCAACGTCCTGACTTTC. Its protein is CASSAGQGNSGANVLTF.

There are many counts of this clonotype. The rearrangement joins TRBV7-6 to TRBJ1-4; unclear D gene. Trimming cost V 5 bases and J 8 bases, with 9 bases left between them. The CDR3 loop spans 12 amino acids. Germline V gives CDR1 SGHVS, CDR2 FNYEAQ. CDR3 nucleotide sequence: TGTGCCAGCAGCCAAGCCGGCGAAAAACTGTTTTTT. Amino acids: CASSQAGEKLFF.

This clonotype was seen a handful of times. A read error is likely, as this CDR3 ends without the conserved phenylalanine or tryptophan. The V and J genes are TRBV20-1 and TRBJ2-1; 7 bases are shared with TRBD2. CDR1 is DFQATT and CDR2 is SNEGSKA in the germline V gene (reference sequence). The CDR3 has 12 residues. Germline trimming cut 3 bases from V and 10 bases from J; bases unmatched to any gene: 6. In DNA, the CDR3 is TGCAGTGCTAGTCTAGCGGAAAGGGAGCAGTTCCTC. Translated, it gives CSASLAEREQFL.

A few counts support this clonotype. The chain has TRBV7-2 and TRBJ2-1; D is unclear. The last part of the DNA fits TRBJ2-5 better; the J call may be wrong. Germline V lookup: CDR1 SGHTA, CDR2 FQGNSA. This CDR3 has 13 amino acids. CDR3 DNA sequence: TGTGCCAGCAGCTCTTCGGCCGGAGAGACCCAGTACTTC. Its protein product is CASSSSAGETQYF.

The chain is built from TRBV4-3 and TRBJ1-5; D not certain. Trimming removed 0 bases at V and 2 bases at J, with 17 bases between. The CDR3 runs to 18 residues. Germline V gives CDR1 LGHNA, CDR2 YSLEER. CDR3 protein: CASSQDLGGPIGNQPQHF. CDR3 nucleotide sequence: TGCGCCAGCAGCCAAGATTTGGGCGGCCCTATCGGCAATCAGCCCCAGCATTTT.

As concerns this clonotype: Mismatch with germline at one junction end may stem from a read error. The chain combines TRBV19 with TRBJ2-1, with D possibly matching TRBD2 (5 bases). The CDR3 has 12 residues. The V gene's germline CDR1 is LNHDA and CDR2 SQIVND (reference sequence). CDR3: CASSDSDNEQFF. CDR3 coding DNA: TGTGCCAGTTCGGACTCCGACAATGAGCAGTTCTTC.

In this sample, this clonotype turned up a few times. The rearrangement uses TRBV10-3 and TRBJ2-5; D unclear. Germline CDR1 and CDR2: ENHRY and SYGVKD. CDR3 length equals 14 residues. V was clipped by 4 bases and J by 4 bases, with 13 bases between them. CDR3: CAISAGVSGETQYF. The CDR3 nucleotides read TGTGCCATCAGTGCGGGCGTGTCGGGAGAGACCCAGTACTTC.

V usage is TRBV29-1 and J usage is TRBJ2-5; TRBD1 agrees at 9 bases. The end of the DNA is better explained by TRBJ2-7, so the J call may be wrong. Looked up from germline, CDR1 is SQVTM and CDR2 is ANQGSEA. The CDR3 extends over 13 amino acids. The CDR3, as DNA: TGCAGCGTTGGCGGACAGGGGCGATACGAGCAGTACTTC. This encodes CSVGGQGRYEQYF.